One and the same sample provided the 18 T cell receptor beta chains below, sequenced in a study of early T cells in non-severe SARS-CoV-2 infection. TCRdb independently ran MiXCR on the 5' RACE reads; one entry per CDR3 protein. Seen here are approximately 48,000 distinct CDR3 sequences, 5.5% to 6.5% observed once, and the top ten hold roughly 2.8%. The sequences come from whole blood, collected at baseline. The receptors were sampled from an adult who was a healthcare worker with PCR-confirmed SARS-CoV-2 infection or an uninfected control (not recorded which).

This clonotype appeared many times. The chain is built from TRBV11-3 and TRBJ2-3, with D unresolved. The germline V gene has CDR1 SGHNT and CDR2 YENEEA. This CDR3 is 15 amino acids long. V lost 0 bases to trimming and J lost 6 bases, with 13 bases between them. DNA of the CDR3: TGTGCCAGCAGCTTAGATCTGGTAAACCTGGATACGCAGTATTTT. It codes for CASSLDLVNLDTQYF.

The sample holds a few counts of this clonotype. The chain has TRBV7-2 and TRBJ2-2; 8 bases align to TRBD1. CDR1 and CDR2 from the germline V gene are SGHTA and FQGNSA. Trimming cost V 3 bases and J 6 bases; bases outside gene matches: 9. This CDR3 spans 16 amino acids. This CDR3 reads CASSFPTGAGPGELFF. The CDR3 DNA is TGTGCCAGCAGCTTTCCGACAGGGGCTGGCCCCGGGGAGCTGTTTTTT.

This clonotype was seen repeatedly, ten times or more. The V gene is TRBV11-2, the J gene TRBJ1-1; D is unresolved. Germline values: CDR1 SGHAT, CDR2 FQNNGV. The CDR3 runs to 13 residues. V was pared by 5 bases and J by 1 base, with 8 bases between. CDR3 nucleotides: TGTGCCAGCAGCCGAACACCGAACACTGAAGCTTTCTTT. As protein: CASSRTPNTEAFF.

This clonotype has a handful of counts. The chain combines TRBV18 with TRBJ1-2; D ambiguous. Germline V gene sequence: CDR1 KGHSH, CDR2 LQKENI. The ends were cut back, 5 bases at V and 7 bases at J, with 11 bases in the middle. There are 12 residues in the CDR3. This chain's CDR3 is CASSDLGSGYTF. CDR3 sequence (DNA): TGTGCCAGCTCAGACTTAGGCTCTGGCTACACCTTC.

This rearrangement joins TRBV19 to TRBJ1-4; D gene ambiguous. Germline V gene lookup returns CDR1 LNHDA and CDR2 SQIVND (reference sequence). This CDR3 contains 14 residues. Trimming left V 4 bases short and J 5 bases short, with 11 bases between. The CDR3 bases are TGTGCCAGTAGTACCGGGGAACGGAATGAAAAACTGTTTTTT. This sequence encodes CASSTGERNEKLFF.

This clonotype was observed many times. V gene TRBV6-6 combines with J gene TRBJ2-1; tentative D call: TRBD2 (6 bases). Between the trimmed V and J ends, which lost 4 bases and 7 bases, there was a span of 11 bases. Germline CDR1 is MNHNY and CDR2 is SVGAGI (reference sequence). The CDR3 length is 13 residues. The CDR3 DNA is TGTGCCAGCAGTTGGTCCGGGAGAAATGAGCAGTTCTTC. This gives the protein CASSWSGRNEQFF.

The table lists this clonotype with many counts. The chain combines TRBV27 with TRBJ2-7; tentative D call: TRBD2 (5 bases). The CDR3 is 14 residues long. Germline values: CDR1 MNHEY, CDR2 SMNVEV (reference sequence). With 7 bases removed from V and 5 bases from J, the gap between germline ends came to 18 bases. CDR3 DNA sequence: TGTGCCAGCACTCTCCTGGTGGGGAGCCACGAGCAGTACTTC. Encoded protein: CASTLLVGSHEQYF.

As concerns this clonotype: A read error may account for a junction end that differs from germline. The chain carries TRBV4-3 and TRBJ2-7, with TRBD2 matching over 7 bases. CDR1 is LGHNA, CDR2 YSLEER, per germline. This CDR3 region has 19 residues. The CDR3 protein is CARSQVFDPSGVYIYEQYF. The CDR3 nucleotides are TGCGCCAGAAGCCAAGTATTCGACCCCAGCGGGGTTTATATCTACGAGCAGTACTTC.

This clonotype was seen a few times. V and J are TRBV7-2 and TRBJ1-2; tentatively, D is TRBD1 (6 bases). V was shortened by 6 bases and J by 0 bases, with 8 bases between the two germline ends. Per the germline V gene, CDR1 is SGHTA and CDR2 is FQGNSA. The CDR3 contains 13 residues. The chain's CDR3 is CASSDRTNYGYTF. Written as DNA, the CDR3 is TGTGCCAGCAGTGACAGGACTAACTATGGCTACACCTTC.

This clonotype has ten or more counts. The chain has TRBV6-6 and TRBJ2-7; D not certain. Trimming shortened V by 0 bases and J by 2 bases, and 2 bases separated the two germline ends. Per the germline V gene, CDR1 is MNHNY and CDR2 is SVGAGI (reference sequence). The CDR3 consists of 12 residues. The chain's CDR3 is CASSYSAYEQYF. The CDR3 nucleotides are TGTGCCAGCAGTTACTCGGCCTACGAGCAGTACTTC.

This clonotype has just a few counts. V and J are TRBV2 and TRBJ2-7; 11 bases line up with TRBD2. Unmatched junction bases numbered 5, after V lost 4 bases and J lost 3 bases. The germline CDR1 and CDR2 sequences are SNHLY and FYNNEI. The CDR3 runs to 15 residues. The CDR3 coding sequence is TGTGCCAGCAGTGCCCTAGCGGGGGGCAACTACGAGCAGTACTTC. Protein sequence: CASSALAGGNYEQYF.

In this sample, this clonotype turned up many times. V usage is TRBV4-2 and J usage is TRBJ1-1; the D is unclear. With 0 bases removed from V and 8 bases from J, the gap between germline ends came to 10 bases. Per germline, CDR1 LGHNA and CDR2 YNFKEQ. The CDR3 is made up of 13 amino acids. CDR3 in amino acids: CASSQDGGVEAFF. The CDR3 nucleotides read TGTGCCAGCAGCCAAGATGGTGGGGTAGAAGCTTTCTTT.

This clonotype was observed a few times. This chain connects TRBV6-2 or TRBV6-3 to TRBJ2-1, with TRBD2 as a possible D gene (7 bases). Germline V gene lookup returns CDR1 MNHEY and CDR2 SVGEGT. The CDR3 covers 17 residues. The V end was cut by 0 bases, the J end by 8 bases, with 20 bases between. The CDR3 reads CASSYSGGGGPLYEQFF. The CDR3 nucleotides are TGTGCCAGCAGTTACTCGGGAGGCGGGGGCCCCTTGTATGAGCAGTTCTTC.

This clonotype has ten or more counts. This chain joins TRBV6-1 and TRBJ1-5; the D gene is possibly TRBD1 (5 bases). V was shortened by 2 bases and J by 7 bases, with 15 bases between the two germline ends. The length of the CDR3 is 15 residues. The germline gives CDR1 MNHNS, CDR2 SASEGT. The chain's CDR3 is CASSESGTSSQPQHF. DNA for the CDR3: TGTGCCAGCAGTGAATCGGGGACGTCAAGCCAGCCCCAGCATTTT.

This clonotype was seen at least ten times. The chain combines TRBV5-1 with TRBJ2-3, with a possible D match to TRBD2 (5 bases). There are 14 residues in the CDR3. The germline gives CDR1 SGHRS, CDR2 YFSETQ. V was shortened by 4 bases and J by 4 bases, with 13 bases between the two germline ends. CDR3 region: CASSKGVGPDTQYF. The CDR3 DNA reads as TGCGCCAGCAGCAAGGGAGTGGGCCCAGATACGCAGTATTTT.

This clonotype appeared many times. The J gene is TRBJ2-3, the V gene TRBV7-3, with D tentatively TRBD1 (5 bases). CDR1 and CDR2 (germline): SGHTA, FQGTGA. V was clipped by 5 bases and J by 2 bases, with 17 bases between them. The CDR3 length is 16 residues. DNA for the CDR3: TGTGCCAGCAGCCTCCAGCCAGACAGTTTCACAGATACGCAGTATTTT. This gives the protein CASSLQPDSFTDTQYF.

This clonotype was picked up many times. V and J are TRBV7-2 and TRBJ2-1; no definite D call. V dropped 1 base and J dropped 10 bases, with 2 bases sitting between them. This CDR3 is 10 amino acids long. Germline loops: CDR1 SGHTA, CDR2 FQGNSA. The CDR3 loop reads CASSLGEQFF. Here the CDR3 DNA reads TGTGCCAGCAGCTTAGGAGAGCAGTTCTTC.

This clonotype has a count of ten or more. The rearrangement links TRBV29-1 to TRBJ2-7, with no clear D. V was trimmed by 6 bases and J by 5 bases, leaving 11 bases between them. The CDR3 sequence is 11 residues long. Germline CDR1 reads SQVTM; CDR2 reads ANQGSEA. CDR3 in DNA: TGCAGCGTGACCTCGACGAACGAGCAGTACTTC. It specifies CSVTSTNEQYF.